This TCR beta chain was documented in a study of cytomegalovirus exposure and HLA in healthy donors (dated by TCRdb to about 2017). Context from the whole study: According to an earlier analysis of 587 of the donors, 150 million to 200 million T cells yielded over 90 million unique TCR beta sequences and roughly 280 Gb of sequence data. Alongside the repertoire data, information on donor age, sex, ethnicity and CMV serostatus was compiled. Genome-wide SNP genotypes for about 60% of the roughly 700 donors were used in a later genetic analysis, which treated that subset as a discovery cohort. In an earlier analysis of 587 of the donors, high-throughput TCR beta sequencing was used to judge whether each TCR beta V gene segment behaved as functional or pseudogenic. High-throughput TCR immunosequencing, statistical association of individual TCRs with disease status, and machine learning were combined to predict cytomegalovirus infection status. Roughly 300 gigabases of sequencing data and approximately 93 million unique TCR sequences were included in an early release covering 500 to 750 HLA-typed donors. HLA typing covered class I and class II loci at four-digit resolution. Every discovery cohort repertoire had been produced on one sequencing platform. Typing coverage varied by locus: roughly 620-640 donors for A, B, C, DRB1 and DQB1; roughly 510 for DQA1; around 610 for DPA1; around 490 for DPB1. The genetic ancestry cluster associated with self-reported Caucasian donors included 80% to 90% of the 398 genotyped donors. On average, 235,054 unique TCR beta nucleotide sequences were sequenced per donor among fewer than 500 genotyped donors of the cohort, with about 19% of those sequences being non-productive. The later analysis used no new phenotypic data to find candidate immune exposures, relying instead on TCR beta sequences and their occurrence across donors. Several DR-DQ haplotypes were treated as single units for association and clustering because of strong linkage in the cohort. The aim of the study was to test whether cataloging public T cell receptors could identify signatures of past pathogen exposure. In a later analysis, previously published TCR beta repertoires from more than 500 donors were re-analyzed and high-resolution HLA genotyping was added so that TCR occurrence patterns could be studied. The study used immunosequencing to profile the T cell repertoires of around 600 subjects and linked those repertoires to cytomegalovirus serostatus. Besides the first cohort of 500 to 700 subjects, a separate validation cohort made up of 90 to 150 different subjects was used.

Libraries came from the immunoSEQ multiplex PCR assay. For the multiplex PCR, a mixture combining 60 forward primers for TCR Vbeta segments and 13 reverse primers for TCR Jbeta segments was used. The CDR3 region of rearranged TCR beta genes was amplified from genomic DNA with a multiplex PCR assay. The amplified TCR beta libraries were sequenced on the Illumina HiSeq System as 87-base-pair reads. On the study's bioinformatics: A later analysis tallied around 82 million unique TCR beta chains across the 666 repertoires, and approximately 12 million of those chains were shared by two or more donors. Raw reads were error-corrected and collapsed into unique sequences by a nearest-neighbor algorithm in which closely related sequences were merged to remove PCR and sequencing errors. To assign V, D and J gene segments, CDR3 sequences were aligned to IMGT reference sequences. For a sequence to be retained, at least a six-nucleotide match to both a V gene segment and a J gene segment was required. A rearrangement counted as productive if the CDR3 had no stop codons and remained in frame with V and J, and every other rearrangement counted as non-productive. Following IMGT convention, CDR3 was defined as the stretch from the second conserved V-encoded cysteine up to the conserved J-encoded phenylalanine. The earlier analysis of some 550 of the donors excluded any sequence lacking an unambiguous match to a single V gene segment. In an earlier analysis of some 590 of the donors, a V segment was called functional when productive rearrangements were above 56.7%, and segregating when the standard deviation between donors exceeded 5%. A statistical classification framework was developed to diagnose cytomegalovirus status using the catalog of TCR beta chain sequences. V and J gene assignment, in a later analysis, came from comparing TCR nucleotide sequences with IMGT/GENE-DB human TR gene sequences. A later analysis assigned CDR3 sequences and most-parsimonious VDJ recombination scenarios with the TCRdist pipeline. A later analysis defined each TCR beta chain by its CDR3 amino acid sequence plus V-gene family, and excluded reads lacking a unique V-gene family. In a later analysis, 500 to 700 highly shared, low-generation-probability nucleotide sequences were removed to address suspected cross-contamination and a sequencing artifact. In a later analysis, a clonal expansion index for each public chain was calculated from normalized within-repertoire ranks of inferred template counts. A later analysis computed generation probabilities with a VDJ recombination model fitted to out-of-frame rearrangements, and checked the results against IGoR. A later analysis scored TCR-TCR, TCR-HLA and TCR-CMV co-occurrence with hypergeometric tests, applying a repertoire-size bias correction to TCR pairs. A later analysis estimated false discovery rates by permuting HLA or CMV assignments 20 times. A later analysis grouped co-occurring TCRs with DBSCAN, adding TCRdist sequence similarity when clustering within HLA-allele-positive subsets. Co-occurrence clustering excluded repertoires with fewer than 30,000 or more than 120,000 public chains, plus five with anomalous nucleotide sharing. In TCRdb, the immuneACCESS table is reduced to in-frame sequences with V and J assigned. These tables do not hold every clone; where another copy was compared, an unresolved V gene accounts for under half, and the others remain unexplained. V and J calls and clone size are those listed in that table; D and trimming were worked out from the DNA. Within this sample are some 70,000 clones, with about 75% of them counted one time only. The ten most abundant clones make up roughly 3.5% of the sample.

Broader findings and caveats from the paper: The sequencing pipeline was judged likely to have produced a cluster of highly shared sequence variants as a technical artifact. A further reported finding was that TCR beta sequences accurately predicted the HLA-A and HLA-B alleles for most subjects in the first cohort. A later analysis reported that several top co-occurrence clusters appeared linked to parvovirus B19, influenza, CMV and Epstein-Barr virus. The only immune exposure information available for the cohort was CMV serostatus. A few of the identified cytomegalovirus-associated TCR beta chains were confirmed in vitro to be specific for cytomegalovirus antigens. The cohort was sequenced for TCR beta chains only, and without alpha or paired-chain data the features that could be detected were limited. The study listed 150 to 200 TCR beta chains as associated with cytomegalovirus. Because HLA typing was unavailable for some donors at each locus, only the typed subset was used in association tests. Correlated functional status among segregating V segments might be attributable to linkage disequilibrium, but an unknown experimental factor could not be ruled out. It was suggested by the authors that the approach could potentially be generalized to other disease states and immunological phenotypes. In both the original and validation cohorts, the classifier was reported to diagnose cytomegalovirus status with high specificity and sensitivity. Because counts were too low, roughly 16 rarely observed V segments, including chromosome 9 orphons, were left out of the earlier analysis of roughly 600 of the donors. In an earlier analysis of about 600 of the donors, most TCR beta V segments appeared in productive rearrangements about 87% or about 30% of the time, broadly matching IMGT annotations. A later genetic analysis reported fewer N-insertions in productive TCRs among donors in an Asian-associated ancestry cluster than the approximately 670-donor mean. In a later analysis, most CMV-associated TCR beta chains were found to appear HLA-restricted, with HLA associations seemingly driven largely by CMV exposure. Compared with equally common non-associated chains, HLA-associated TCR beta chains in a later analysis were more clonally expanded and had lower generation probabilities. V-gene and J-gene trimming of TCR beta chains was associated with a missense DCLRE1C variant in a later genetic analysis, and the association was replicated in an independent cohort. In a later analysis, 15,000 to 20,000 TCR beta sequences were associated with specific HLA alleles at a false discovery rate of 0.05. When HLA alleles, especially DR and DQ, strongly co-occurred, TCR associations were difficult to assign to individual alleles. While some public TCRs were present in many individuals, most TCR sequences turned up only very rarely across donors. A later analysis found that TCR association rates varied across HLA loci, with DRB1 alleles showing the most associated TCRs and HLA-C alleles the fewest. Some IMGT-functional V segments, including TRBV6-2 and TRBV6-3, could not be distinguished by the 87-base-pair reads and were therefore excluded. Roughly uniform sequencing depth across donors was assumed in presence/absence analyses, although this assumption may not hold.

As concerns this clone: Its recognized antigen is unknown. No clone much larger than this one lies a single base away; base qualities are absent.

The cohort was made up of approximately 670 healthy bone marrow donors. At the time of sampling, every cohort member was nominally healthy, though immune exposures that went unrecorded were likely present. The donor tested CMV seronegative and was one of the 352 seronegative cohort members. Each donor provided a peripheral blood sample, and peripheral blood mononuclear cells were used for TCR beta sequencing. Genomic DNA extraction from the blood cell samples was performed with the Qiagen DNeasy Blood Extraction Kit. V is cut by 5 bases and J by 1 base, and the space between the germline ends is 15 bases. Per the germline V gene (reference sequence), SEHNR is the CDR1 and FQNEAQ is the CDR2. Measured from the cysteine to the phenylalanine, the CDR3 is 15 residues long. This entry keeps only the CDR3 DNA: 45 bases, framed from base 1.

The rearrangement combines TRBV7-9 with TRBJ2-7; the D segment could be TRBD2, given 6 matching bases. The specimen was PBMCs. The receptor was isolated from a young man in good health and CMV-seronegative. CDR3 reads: CASSISGVGSYEQYF. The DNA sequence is TGTGCCAGCAGCATCTCGGGGGTAGGGTCCTACGAGCAGTACTTC.